One and the same sample provided the 14 T cell receptor beta chains below, sequenced in a study of memory CD4+ T cells and cytomegalovirus serostatus. Using immunoSEQ multiplex PCR, the repertoire was profiled, and TCRdb retains in-frame clones only, with some absent. The sample carries 60,000 or so clones, under 90% recorded once. The sort gate was single viable CD3+CD4+CD8-CD45RO+ cells for memory CD4+ T cells. The source material was memory CD4+ T cells from blood. The receptors originated from an adult in good health and CMV-seronegative. Some clones in this sample may be carry-over from other donors' samples.

This sequence joins TRBV7-6 and TRBJ2-1, with 12 nucleotides matching TRBD2. V was clipped by 1 base and J by 7 bases; unmatched bases: 5. CDR3 length: 16 residues. Germline assignment: CDR1 SGHVS and CDR2 FNYEAQ. This chain's CDR3 is CASSLGITSGRNEQFF. CDR3 nucleotides: TGTGCCAGCAGCTTAGGTATTACTAGCGGGAGGAATGAGCAGTTCTTC.

The rearrangement links TRBV7-9 to TRBJ2-5, with a possible D match to TRBD1 (6 bases). The CDR3 contains 13 residues. Per the germline V gene, CDR1 is SEHNR and CDR2 is FQNEAQ (reference sequence). The V end was cut by 1 base, the J end by 9 bases, with 12 bases between. As DNA, the CDR3 is TGTGCCAGCAGCTTAGAGGGACATACCCCCCAGTACTTC. Amino acid sequence: CASSLEGHTPQYF.

The CDR3 sequence: CASSLSYEQYF. CDR3 nucleotide sequence: TGTGCCAGCAGCCTCAGTTACGAGCAGTACTTC. The gene calls are TRBV14 and TRBJ2-7; D not resolved. Germline V gene lookup returns CDR1 SGHDN and CDR2 FVKESK. V lost 4 bases and J lost 4, with 5 bases in between. The CDR3 loop spans 11 amino acids.

The chain employs TRBV9 and TRBJ2-5, with 9 nucleotides matching TRBD2. CDR1 and CDR2 (germline): SGDLS, YYNGEE. The CDR3 runs 15 residues. Trimming took 3 bases from V and 5 from J; bases not matched to a gene: 8. Here the CDR3 DNA reads TGTGCCAGCAGCGGAGGGGCGGGAGGGGCGGAGACCCAGTACTTC. It yields the protein CASSGGAGGAETQYF.

The chain couples TRBV7-2 to TRBJ2-2; 7 nucleotides line up with TRBD2. Germline trimming cut 4 bases from V and 8 bases from J; bases unmatched to any gene: 10. Germline assignment: CDR1 SGHTA and CDR2 FQGNSA. This CDR3 comprises 15 residues. CDR3 bases: TGTGCCAGCAGCTCACGTAGCGGGCGGGGAGGGGAGCTGTTTTTT. Its translation: CASSSRSGRGGELFF.

This chain connects TRBV21-1 to TRBJ2-5; the table's D call TRBD1 went unverified against the DNA. TRBV21-1 is tagged as a pseudogene. There are 15 residues in the CDR3. DNA of the CDR3: TGTGCCAGCAGCAAAGGTGGACACCCACAAGAGACCCAGTACTTC. The encoded protein is CASSKGGHPQETQYF.

The chain joins TRBV19 to TRBJ2-7; the match to TRBD1 covers 9 bases. CDR1 is LNHDA, CDR2 SQIVND, per germline (reference sequence). V lost 3 bases, J lost 9 bases, and 9 bases stayed unmatched. The CDR3 covers 14 residues. The CDR3 sequence is CASSIPGTGTAQYF. The DNA of the CDR3 is TGTGCCAGTAGTATTCCGGGGACAGGGACGGCGCAGTACTTC.

The chain is built from TRBV11-2 and TRBJ2-7; the D is unclear. V dropped 1 base and J dropped 6 bases, with 7 bases sitting between them. Germline V lookup: CDR1 SGHAT, CDR2 FQNNGV. The CDR3 has 12 residues. CDR3 sequence reads: CASSLVGSEQYF. The CDR3, as DNA: TGTGCCAGCAGCTTAGTCGGCAGCGAGCAGTACTTC. Complete variable domain (other parts from reference TRBV11-2 and TRBJ2-7): EAGVAQSPRYKIIEKRQSVAFWCNPISGHATLYWYQQILGQGPKLLIQFQNNGVVDDSQLPKDRFSAERLKGVDSTLKIQPAKLEDSAVYLCASSLVGSEQYFGPGTRLTVT.

The chain recombines TRBV6-1 with TRBJ2-3; D call uncertain. Trimming cost V 4 bases and J 4 bases, with 12 bases left between them. CDR1 and CDR2 from the germline V gene are MNHNS and SASEGT. This CDR3 contains 14 residues. CDR3 in amino acids: CASSGGIGADTQYF. The CDR3 nucleotides read TGTGCCAGCAGTGGCGGCATCGGCGCAGATACGCAGTATTTT.

The chain uses TRBV6-5 and TRBJ2-5; D assignment may be TRBD1 or TRBD2 (6 bases each). The CDR3 has 14 residues. The V gene lost 2 bases and the J gene lost 9 bases, with 16 bases spanning the gap. CDR1 and CDR2 from the germline V gene are MNHEY and SVGAGI. Written as DNA, the CDR3 is TGTGCCAGCAGTTACACGTGGGACACGGGGGCCCAGTACTTC. Residues: CASSYTWDTGAQYF.

The chain recombines TRBV9 with TRBJ1-2; unclear D gene. V gave up 2 bases and J gave up 7 bases, with 9 bases separating them. The CDR3 is 12 amino acids. Germline V gene sequence: CDR1 SGDLS, CDR2 YYNGEE. This CDR3 is CASSVLTGGYTF. CDR3 sequence (DNA): TGTGCCAGCAGCGTCCTAACCGGTGGCTACACCTTC.

The chain links TRBV18 to TRBJ2-3; a possible D gene is TRBD2 (6 bases). Deletions cut 6 bases from V and 1 base from J, with 14 bases between. The germline V gene encodes CDR1 KGHSH and CDR2 LQKENI. The CDR3 consists of 15 residues. The CDR3 region is CASSRMTSGTDTQYF. Written as DNA, the CDR3 is TGTGCCAGCTCGAGAATGACTAGTGGCACAGATACGCAGTATTTT. Looking up the rest from reference TRBV18 and TRBJ2-3 gives the full variable domain: NAGVMQNPRHLVRRRGQEARLRCSPMKGHSHVYWYRQLPEEGLKFMVYLQKENIIDESGMPKERFSAEFPKEGPSILRIQQVVRGDSAAYFCASSRMTSGTDTQYFGPGTRLTVL.

As concerns this clone: The junction does not match germline at one end; this may be a read error. This chain uses TRBV7-9 with TRBJ2-5; TRBD2 agrees at 7 bases. Germline V gives CDR1 SEHNR, CDR2 FQNEAQ (reference sequence). The CDR3 is made up of 15 amino acids. The CDR3 DNA reads as TGTGCCAGCAGCCTAGCGGCAGTGCGTCAAGAGACCCAGTACTTC. This translates into CASSLAAVRQETQYF.

The chain employs TRBV4-1 and TRBJ2-2; 8 bases fit TRBD1. In germline, CDR1 is MGHRA, CDR2 YSYEKL. This CDR3 has 15 residues. The J segment lost 4 bases and the V segment lost 2 bases, leaving 3 bases of the junction unmatched. DNA of the CDR3: TGCGCCAGCAGCCAAATGACAGGGGTCACCGGGGAGCTGTTTTTT. Translation gives CASSQMTGVTGELFF.